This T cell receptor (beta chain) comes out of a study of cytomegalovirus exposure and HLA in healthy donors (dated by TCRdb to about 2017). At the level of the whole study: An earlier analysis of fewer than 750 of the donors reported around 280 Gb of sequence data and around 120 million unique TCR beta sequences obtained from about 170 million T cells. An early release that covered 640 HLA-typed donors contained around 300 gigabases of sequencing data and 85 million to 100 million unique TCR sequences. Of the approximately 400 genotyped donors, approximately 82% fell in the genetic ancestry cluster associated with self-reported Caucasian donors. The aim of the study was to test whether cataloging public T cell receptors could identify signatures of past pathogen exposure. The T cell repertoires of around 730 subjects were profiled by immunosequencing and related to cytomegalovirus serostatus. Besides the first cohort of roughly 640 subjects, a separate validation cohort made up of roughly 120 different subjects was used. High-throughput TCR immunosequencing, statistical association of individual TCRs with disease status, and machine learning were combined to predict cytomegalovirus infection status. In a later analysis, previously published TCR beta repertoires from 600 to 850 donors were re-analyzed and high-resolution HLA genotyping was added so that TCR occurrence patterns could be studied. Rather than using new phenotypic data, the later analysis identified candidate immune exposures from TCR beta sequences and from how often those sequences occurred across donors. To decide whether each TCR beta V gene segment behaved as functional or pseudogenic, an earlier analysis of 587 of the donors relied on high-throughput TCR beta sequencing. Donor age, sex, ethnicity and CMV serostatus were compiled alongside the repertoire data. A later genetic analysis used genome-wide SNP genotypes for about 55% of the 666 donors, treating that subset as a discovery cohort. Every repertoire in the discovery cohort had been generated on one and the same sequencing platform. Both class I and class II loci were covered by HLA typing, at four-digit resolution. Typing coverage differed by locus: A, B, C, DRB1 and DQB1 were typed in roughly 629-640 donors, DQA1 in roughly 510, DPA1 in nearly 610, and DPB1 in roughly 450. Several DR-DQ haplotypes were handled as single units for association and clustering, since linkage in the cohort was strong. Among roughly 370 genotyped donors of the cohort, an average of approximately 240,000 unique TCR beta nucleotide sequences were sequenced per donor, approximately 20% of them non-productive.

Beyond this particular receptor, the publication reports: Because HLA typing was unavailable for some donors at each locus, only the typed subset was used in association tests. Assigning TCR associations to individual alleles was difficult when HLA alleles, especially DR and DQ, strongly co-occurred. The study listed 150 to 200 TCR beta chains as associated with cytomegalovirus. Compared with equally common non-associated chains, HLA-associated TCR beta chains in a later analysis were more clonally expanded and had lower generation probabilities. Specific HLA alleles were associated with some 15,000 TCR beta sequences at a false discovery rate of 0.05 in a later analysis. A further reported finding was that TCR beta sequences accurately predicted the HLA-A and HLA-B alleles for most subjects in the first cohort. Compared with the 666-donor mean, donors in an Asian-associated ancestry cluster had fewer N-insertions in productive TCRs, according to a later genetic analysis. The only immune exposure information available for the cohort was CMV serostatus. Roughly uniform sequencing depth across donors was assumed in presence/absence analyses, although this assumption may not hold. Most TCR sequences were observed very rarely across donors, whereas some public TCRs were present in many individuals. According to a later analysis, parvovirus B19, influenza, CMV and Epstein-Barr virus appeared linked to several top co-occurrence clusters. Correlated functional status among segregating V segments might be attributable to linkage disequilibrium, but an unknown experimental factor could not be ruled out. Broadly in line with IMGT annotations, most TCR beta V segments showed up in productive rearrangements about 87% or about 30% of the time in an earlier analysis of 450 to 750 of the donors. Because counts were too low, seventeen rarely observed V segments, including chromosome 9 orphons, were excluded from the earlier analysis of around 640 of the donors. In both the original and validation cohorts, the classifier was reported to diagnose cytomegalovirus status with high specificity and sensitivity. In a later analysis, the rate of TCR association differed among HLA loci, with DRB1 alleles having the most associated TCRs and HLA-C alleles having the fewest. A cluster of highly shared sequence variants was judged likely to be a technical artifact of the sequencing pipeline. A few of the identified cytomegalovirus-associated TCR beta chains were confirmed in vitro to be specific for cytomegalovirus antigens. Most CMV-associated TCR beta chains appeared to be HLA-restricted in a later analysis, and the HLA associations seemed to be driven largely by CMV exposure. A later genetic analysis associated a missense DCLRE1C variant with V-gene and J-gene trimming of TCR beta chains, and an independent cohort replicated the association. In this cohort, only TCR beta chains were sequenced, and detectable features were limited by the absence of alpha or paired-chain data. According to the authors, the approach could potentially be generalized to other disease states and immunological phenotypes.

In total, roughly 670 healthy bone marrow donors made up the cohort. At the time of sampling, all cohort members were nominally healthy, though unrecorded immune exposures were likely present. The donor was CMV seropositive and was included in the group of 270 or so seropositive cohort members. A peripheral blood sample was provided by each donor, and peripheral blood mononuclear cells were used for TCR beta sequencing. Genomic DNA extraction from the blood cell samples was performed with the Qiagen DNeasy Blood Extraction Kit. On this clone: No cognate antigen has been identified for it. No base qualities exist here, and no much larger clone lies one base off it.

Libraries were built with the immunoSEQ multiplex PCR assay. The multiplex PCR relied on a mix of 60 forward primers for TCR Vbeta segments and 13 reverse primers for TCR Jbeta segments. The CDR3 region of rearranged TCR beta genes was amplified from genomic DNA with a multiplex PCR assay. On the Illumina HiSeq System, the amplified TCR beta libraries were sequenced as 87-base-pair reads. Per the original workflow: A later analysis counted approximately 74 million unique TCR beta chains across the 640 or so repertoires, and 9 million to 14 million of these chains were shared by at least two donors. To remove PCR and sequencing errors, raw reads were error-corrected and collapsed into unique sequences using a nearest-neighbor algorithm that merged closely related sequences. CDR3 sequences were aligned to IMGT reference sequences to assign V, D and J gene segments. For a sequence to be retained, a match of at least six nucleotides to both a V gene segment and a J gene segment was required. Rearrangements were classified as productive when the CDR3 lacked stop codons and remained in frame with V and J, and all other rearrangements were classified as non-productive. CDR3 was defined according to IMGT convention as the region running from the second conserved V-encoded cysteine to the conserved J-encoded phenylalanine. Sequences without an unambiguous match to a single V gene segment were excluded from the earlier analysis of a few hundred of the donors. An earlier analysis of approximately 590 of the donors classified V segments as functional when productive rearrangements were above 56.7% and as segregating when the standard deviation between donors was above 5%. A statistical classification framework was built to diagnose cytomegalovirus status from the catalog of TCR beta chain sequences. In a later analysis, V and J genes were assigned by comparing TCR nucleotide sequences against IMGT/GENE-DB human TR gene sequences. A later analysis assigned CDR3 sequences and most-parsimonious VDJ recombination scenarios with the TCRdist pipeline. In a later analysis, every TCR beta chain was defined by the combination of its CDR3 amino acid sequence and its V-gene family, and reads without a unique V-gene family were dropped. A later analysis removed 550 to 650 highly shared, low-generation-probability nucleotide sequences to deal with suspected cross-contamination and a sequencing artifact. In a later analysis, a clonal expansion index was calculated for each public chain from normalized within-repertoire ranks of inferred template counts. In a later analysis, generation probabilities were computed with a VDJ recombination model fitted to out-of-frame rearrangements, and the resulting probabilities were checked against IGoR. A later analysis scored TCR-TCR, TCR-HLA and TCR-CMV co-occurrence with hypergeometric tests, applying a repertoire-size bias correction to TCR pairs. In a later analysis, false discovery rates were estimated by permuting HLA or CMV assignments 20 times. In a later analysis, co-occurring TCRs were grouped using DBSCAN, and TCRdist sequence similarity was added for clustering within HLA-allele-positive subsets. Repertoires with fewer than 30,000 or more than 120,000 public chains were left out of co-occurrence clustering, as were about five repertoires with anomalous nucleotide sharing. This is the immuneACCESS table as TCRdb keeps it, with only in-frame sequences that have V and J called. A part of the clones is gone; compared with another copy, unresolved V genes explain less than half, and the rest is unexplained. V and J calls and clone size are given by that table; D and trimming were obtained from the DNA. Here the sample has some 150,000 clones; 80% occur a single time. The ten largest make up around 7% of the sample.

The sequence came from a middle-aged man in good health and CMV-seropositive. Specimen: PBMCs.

The DNA reads as follows: TGTGCCAGCAGTAAGGACAGGGGTCTCAGGGAGCAGTACTTC. Translated, it reads CASSKDRGLREQYF. Rearrangement joined TRBV21-1 to TRBJ2-7; the D call of TRBD1 is as the table states it, not checked on the DNA. TRBV21-1 is shown as a pseudogene. Including cysteine and phenylalanine, the CDR3 has 14 amino acids. Kept here is only the CDR3 DNA, which spans 42 bases and is read in frame from base 1.